The clone carrying this T cell receptor (beta chain) appeared a few times. The antigen is unknown. This sample stems from a study of T cells after yellow fever vaccination. Study-level results: Though it reached lower strength, the secondary response hit its peak faster, day 5 versus 15.

After removal of 4 bases from V and 0 bases from J, the junction contained 7 bases not matched to a gene. Per the germline V gene, CDR1 is SGHAT and CDR2 is FQDESV (reference sequence). The CDR3 runs to 18 residues. TCRdb processed the 5' RACE reads anew with MiXCR; each CDR3 protein has one entry. The sample lists approximately 600,000 distinct CDR3 sequences, 9% to 15% occurring once. This sequence joins TRBV11-1 and TRBJ1-6, with 9 bases that match TRBD1. Material: PBMCs, obtained on the day of the yellow fever booster vaccination. This TCR was sampled from a man aged 30 to 39 who received the YFV17D yellow fever vaccine. The CDR3 DNA sequence: TGTGCCAGCAGCTCGGGACAGGGAATGAACTCCTATAATTCACCCCTCCACTTT. Protein product: CASSSGQGMNSYNSPLHF.